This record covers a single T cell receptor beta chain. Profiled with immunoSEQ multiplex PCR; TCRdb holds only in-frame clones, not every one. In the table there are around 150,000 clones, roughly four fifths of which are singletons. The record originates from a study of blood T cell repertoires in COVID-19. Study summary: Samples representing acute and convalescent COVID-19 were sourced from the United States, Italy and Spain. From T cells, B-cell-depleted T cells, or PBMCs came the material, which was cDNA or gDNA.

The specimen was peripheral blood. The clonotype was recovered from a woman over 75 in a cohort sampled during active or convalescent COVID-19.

The chain's CDR3 is CASGGPPNTEAFF. In nucleotides, the CDR3 is TGTGCCAGCGGGGGCCCACCGAACACTGAAGCTTTCTTT. V gene TRBV6-6 combines with J gene TRBJ1-1; a weak D match, TRBD1 (6 bases). Trimming pared 8 bases from V and 1 base from J, leaving 11 bases between. The CDR3 totals 13 residues. Germline V gene sequence: CDR1 MNHNY, CDR2 SVGAGI (reference sequence).